A single sample is the source of the 10 T cell receptor beta chains below, sequenced in a study of blood T cells in healthy people across ages. A sample-barcoded 5' primer and a J-beta primer mix were used in a second PCR of about 6 to 12 cycles. Via MiXCR, TCRdb re-called the 5' RACE reads, giving one row per CDR3 protein. Of 1.5 million to 2 million distinct CDR3 sequences listed, approximately 32% are singletons. Sequencing was carried out using blood. All receptors derive from a woman aged 25-40 years in good health.

V gene TRBV29-1 combines with J gene TRBJ1-1; TRBD1 is a possible D gene (5 bases). Germline V lookup: CDR1 SQVTM, CDR2 ANQGSEA. This CDR3 is 13 amino acids long. The germline V and J ends were trimmed by 0 bases and 4 bases, with 9 bases remaining between them. The CDR3 region has the DNA TGCAGCGTTGAAGACAGGGTCGGCACTGAAGCTTTCTTT. Residues: CSVEDRVGTEAFF.

This clonotype was seen a handful of times. The CDR3, as DNA: TGCAGCGTTGGGCCCGGGACAGGTTCCTACGAGCAGTACTTC. It yields the protein CSVGPGTGSYEQYF. The rearrangement uses TRBV29-1 and TRBJ2-7; 8 nucleotides match TRBD1. Trimming removed 4 bases from V and 1 base from J; junction bases left unmatched: 6. CDR1 is SQVTM, CDR2 ANQGSEA, per germline. The CDR3 has 14 residues.

Points on this clonotype: Without the conserved terminal phenylalanine or tryptophan, this CDR3 likely stems from a read error. The chain employs TRBV12-3 or TRBV12-4 and TRBJ2-1, with D tentatively TRBD2 (6 bases). CDR3 size: 15 residues. V was pared by 1 base and J by 6 bases, with 13 bases between. The CDR3 here is CASSLVAGMGNEQFC. CDR3 nucleotides: TGTGCCAGCAGTTTAGTGGCGGGGATGGGCAATGAGCAGTTCTGC.

V and J are TRBV13 and TRBJ2-7; 9 bases match TRBD2. Germline trimming cut 7 bases from V and 3 bases from J; bases unmatched to any gene: 7. The germline V gene has CDR1 PRHDT and CDR2 FYEKMQ (reference sequence). The CDR3 is made up of 14 amino acids. The CDR3 nucleotides are TGTGCCAGCAACTTCGGCGGGGGGGACTACGAGCAGTACTTC. Amino acid sequence: CASNFGGGDYEQYF.

This clonotype occurred a few times. Mismatch with germline at one junction end may stem from a read error. The CDR3 DNA is TGTGCCGGCAGTTCCGGGACTACCCTCTATGATACGCAGTATTTT. Protein product: CAGSSGTTLYDTQYF. The rearrangement links TRBV12-3 or TRBV12-4 to TRBJ2-3, with 7 nucleotides matching TRBD2. The CDR3 extends over 15 amino acids.

This clonotype was seen many times. CDR3 region: CSVWGGRLSTDTQYF. The CDR3, as DNA: TGCAGCGTTTGGGGCGGGAGGCTGAGCACAGATACGCAGTATTTT. The rearrangement joins TRBV29-1 to TRBJ2-3, with 8 bases matching TRBD2. The CDR3 is 15 amino acids. Germline CDR1 and CDR2: SQVTM and ANQGSEA. Trimming removed 5 bases from V and 0 bases from J; junction bases left unmatched: 7.

The J gene is TRBJ2-3, the V gene TRBV5-1, with 9 bases lining up with TRBD2. The CDR3 spans 16 residues. The junction had 7 bases not matched to a gene; V was cut back by 5 bases and J by 0 bases. The germline V gene encodes CDR1 SGHRS and CDR2 YFSETQ. CDR3 bases: TGCGCCAGCAGTTGGAGCGGGGGGTCCAGCACAGATACGCAGTATTTT. Translation gives CASSWSGGSSTDTQYF.

This clonotype was counted ten times or more. J is TRBJ2-3 and V is TRBV12-3 or TRBV12-4; 7 bases are a match to TRBD2. This CDR3 has 16 residues. The V segment lost 3 bases and the J segment 6 bases; nucleotides outside the gene matches: 12. Here the CDR3 DNA reads TGTGCCAGCAGTTTCCTGGGGGGGTCAAGGCCGGATACGCAGTATTTT. It codes for CASSFLGGSRPDTQYF.

The rearrangement uses TRBV12-3 or TRBV12-4 and TRBJ1-6; 7 bases map to TRBD1. The CDR3 totals 14 residues. J was trimmed by 6 bases and V by 5 bases; bases with no gene match: 4. The CDR3 protein is CASSIGTVNSPLHF. Here the CDR3 DNA reads TGTGCCAGCAGTATAGGGACAGTTAATTCACCCCTCCACTTT.

The gene calls are TRBV3-1 and TRBJ1-3; D unresolved. CDR3 size: 15 residues. Germline values: CDR1 LGHDT, CDR2 YNNKEL (reference sequence). Trimming left V 0 bases short and J 0 bases short, with 6 bases between. CDR3 region: CASSQETASGNTIYF. In nucleotides, the CDR3 is TGTGCCAGCAGCCAAGAGACGGCCTCTGGAAACACCATATATTTT.